This T cell receptor beta chain stems from a study of read filtering for tumor transcriptome and immune sequencing. Study overall: R-ISS stage counts were 8 or 9 for I, about 16 for II, roughly seven for III.

Molecular barcoded adaptors covering alpha/delta and beta/gamma chains were used on approximately 400 ng RNA. TCRdb recomputed calls from the reads with MiXCR, one row per CDR3 protein. The sample has 50,000 or so distinct CDR3 sequences, 10% to 15% seen once; the top ten hold 15% to 20%. In its sample, this clonotype is medium-sized (0.01 to 0.1%). The sequence was obtained from a donor over 35 with multiple myeloma. Material for sequencing was a population of CD138-negative cells sorted from bone marrow.

CDR3 sequence (DNA): TGTGCCAGCATTATACAGGGGGCAGGTCCCCGTACGCAGTATTTT. As protein: CASIIQGAGPRTQYF. The chain uses TRBV6-1 and TRBJ2-3; 9 positions agree with TRBD1. Germline-derived CDR1 and CDR2 are MNHNS and SASEGT. The CDR3 is 15 residues long. V shed 7 bases, J shed 8 bases, and the junction held 13 bases outside the gene matches.